The clone carrying this TCR beta chain was picked up many times. No antigen is known for it. Germline V gives CDR1 DFQATT, CDR2 SNEGSKA (reference sequence). The CDR3 has 11 amino acids. This sample was included in a study of early T cells in non-severe SARS-CoV-2 infection. Study background: The chains were unpaired, and the sequenced material was bulk RNA from unsorted whole blood.

Molecules of cDNA were individually given unique molecular identifiers that were attached to them. TCRdb used MiXCR to reprocess the 5' RACE reads, holding one entry per CDR3 protein. The sample shows about 37,000 distinct CDR3 sequences, 5.8% of them seen only once. Study-wide findings and caveats: Using VDJdb, the matching emphasized anti-spike CD8 responses while missing private and CD4 specificities.

The source is an adult who was a healthcare worker with PCR-confirmed SARS-CoV-2 infection or an uninfected control (not recorded which). This rearrangement joins TRBV20-1 to TRBJ2-7; no definite D call. Sequenced material: whole blood. CDR3 sequence (DNA): TGCAGCGCTCGGACGAATTACGAGCAGTACTTC. This translates into CSARTNYEQYF.